Following are 27 T cell receptor beta chains from one sample sequenced in a study of low-dose radiotherapy and immunotherapy resistance in tumors. Time point noted: after trial treatment. Treatment reported: LDRT plus nivolumab, ipilimumab, low-dose cyclophosphamide and aspirin (RACIN trial). TCR amplification used around 19 PCR cycles, a constant-region primer and a V-primer adapter. TCRdb reprocessed the reads via MiXCR and lists one record per CDR3 protein. The sample has some 52,000 distinct CDR3 sequences; around a third are singletons. This material consisted of PBMCs, taken after low-dose radiotherapy plus immunotherapy. The receptors were sampled from a male donor with rectosigmoid adenocarcinoma.

This clonotype was picked up many times. The V and J genes are TRBV12-3 or TRBV12-4 and TRBJ2-7; no definite D call. Trimming removed 5 bases at V and 1 base at J, with 15 bases between. The CDR3 covers 15 residues. The DNA for the CDR3 is TGTGCCAGCAGTCCCACCCAGGTGAGGTCCTACGAGCAGTACTTC. Translation gives CASSPTQVRSYEQYF.

This clonotype was counted many times. The genes are TRBV4-2 and TRBJ2-7, with D perhaps matching TRBD1 (6 bases). Germline V CDR1 and CDR2: LGHNA, YNFKEQ. The CDR3 covers 15 residues. The ends were cut back, 0 bases at V and 6 bases at J, with 15 bases in the middle. The CDR3 DNA is TGTGCCAGCAGCCAAGATTATTTAGGGGGTCCCGAGCAGTACTTC. Amino acids: CASSQDYLGGPEQYF.

This clonotype was seen repeatedly, ten times or more. This sequence joins TRBV28 and TRBJ2-3; TRBD1 matches 9 bases. This CDR3 comprises 15 residues. Trimming took 3 bases from V and 2 from J; bases not matched to a gene: 3. The germline gives CDR1 MDHEN, CDR2 SYDVKM. This CDR3 is CASSFGTGFTDTQYF. The CDR3 coding sequence is TGTGCCAGCAGTTTTGGGACAGGGTTCACAGATACGCAGTATTTT.

In this sample, this clonotype turned up a few times. The chain joins TRBV7-9 to TRBJ2-7; D possibly corresponds to TRBD1 (6 bases). The CDR3 extends over 15 amino acids. The V end lost 5 bases, the J end lost 2 bases, and 16 bases lay between the germline ends. Germline V gene data show CDR1 as SEHNR and CDR2 as FQNEAQ (reference sequence). CDR3 DNA sequence: TGTGCCAGCAGCCGCCTGGGGGACAAGACCTACGAGCAGTACTTC. Translated, it gives CASSRLGDKTYEQYF.

The rearrangement joins TRBV4-1 to TRBJ1-1; unclear D gene. Trimming removed 4 bases from V and 0 bases from J, with 15 bases in between. The CDR3 runs 16 residues. Germline loops: CDR1 MGHRA, CDR2 YSYEKL. Written as DNA, the CDR3 is TGCGCCAGCAGCCTTCAGGCACTAATTCTGAACACTGAAGCTTTCTTT. Translated, it gives CASSLQALILNTEAFF.

The chain recombines TRBV9 with TRBJ2-6, with 9 bases lining up with TRBD1. The CDR3 runs to 21 residues. Germline assignment: CDR1 SGDLS and CDR2 YYNGEE. Unmatched junction bases numbered 18, after V lost 3 bases and J lost 2 bases. CDR3 in amino acids: CASSAPRSGDRAGAGANVLTF. The CDR3 bases are TGTGCCAGCAGCGCGCCACGATCCGGGGACAGGGCCGGCGCTGGGGCCAACGTCCTGACTTTC. The variable domain in full, with the rest retrieved from reference TRBV9 and TRBJ2-6, is DSGVTQTPKHLITATGQRVTLRCSPRSGDLSVYWYQQSLDQGLQFLIQYYNGEERAKGNILERFSAQQFPDLHSELNLSSLELGDSALYFCASSAPRSGDRAGAGANVLTFGAGSRLTVL.

Concerning this clonotype itself: A far larger clone is just one base off, so this is likely a read error. As the CDR3 is not closed by the conserved phenylalanine or tryptophan, this likely results from a read error. The chain is built from TRBV13 and TRBJ2-5; 7 nucleotides match TRBD1. The germline V gene encodes CDR1 PRHDT and CDR2 FYEKMQ (reference sequence). This CDR3 is built from 14 residues. With 4 bases clipped from V and 4 bases from J, the junction kept 6 bases outside the gene matches. As DNA, the CDR3 is TGTGCCAGCAGCTCGACAGGGAGAGTAGAGACCCAGTACTTA. This gives the protein CASSSTGRVETQYL.

Many counts were recorded for this clonotype. J is TRBJ2-7 and V is TRBV20-1, with D perhaps given as TRBD1 or TRBD2 (5 bases each). V lost 6 bases and J lost 1, with 19 bases in between. This CDR3 is 15 amino acids long. Per the germline V gene, CDR1 is DFQATT and CDR2 is SNEGSKA (reference sequence). CDR3 nucleotide sequence: TGCAGTGCGTACGGGGCTACAGGACCTTCCTACGAGCAGTACTTC. Translation: CSAYGATGPSYEQYF.

The chain joins TRBV12-3 or TRBV12-4 to TRBJ1-1; no clear D. Trimming shortened V by 3 bases and J by 3 bases, and 5 bases separated the two germline ends. The CDR3 loop spans 12 amino acids. The CDR3 protein is CASSFSYTEAFF. As DNA, the CDR3 is TGTGCCAGCAGTTTTTCCTACACTGAAGCTTTCTTT.

This chain connects TRBV28 to TRBJ2-2, with D possibly being TRBD1 (7 bases). The V end was cut by 3 bases, the J end by 4 bases, with 9 bases between. Germline V gene data show CDR1 as MDHEN and CDR2 as SYDVKM. The CDR3 is made up of 14 amino acids. Here the CDR3 reads CASSLQGGTGELFF. The CDR3 DNA sequence: TGTGCCAGCAGTTTGCAGGGGGGCACCGGGGAGCTGTTTTTT.

This sequence joins TRBV20-1 and TRBJ2-7; 13 nucleotides line up with TRBD2. The CDR3 length is 13 residues. Looked up from germline, CDR1 is DFQATT and CDR2 is SNEGSKA (reference sequence). Trimming cost V 1 base and J 6 bases; bases outside gene matches: 0. CDR3 DNA: TGCAGTGCTAGAGGGACTAGCGGGAGCGAGCAGTACTTC. It is translated as CSARGTSGSEQYF.

The rearrangement uses TRBV20-1 and TRBJ1-4; D unresolved. Germline CDR1 DFQATT, CDR2 SNEGSKA (reference sequence). Trimming left V 1 base short and J 3 bases short, with 9 bases between. This CDR3 comprises 14 residues. CDR3 coding DNA: TGCAGTGCTAGAGTAAGCCGCCCTAATGAAAAACTGTTTTTT. Encoded protein: CSARVSRPNEKLFF.

This clonotype was picked up one time. The chain carries TRBV27 and TRBJ1-1, with 7 bases that match TRBD1. The CDR3 is made up of 14 amino acids. Germline lookup yields CDR1 MNHEY and CDR2 SMNVEV (reference sequence). V shed 3 bases, J shed 1 base, and the junction held 2 bases outside the gene matches. CDR3 coding DNA: TGTGCCAGCAGTTTGGAGGGGGCGAACACTGAAGCTTTCTTT. This gives the protein CASSLEGANTEAFF.

With regard to this clonotype: With only one base between it and a far larger clone, this is likely a read error. This chain joins TRBV4-1 and TRBJ1-1; D possibly corresponds to TRBD1 (5 bases). Germline values: CDR1 MGHRA, CDR2 YSYEKL. CDR3 length: 14 residues. This chain's CDR3 is CASSRGEELTDAFF. The CDR3 DNA follows: TGCGCCAGCAGCCGGGGGGAGGAACTCACTGATGCTTTCTTT.

At least ten counts were recorded for this clonotype. The V and J genes are TRBV5-5 and TRBJ2-7; maybe TRBD2 (6 bases). The germline V gene has CDR1 SGHKS and CDR2 YYEKEE (reference sequence). With 4 bases removed from V and 3 bases from J, the gap between germline ends came to 14 bases. The CDR3 length is 14 residues. This chain's CDR3 is CASSPTGTYYEQYF. CDR3 DNA: TGTGCCAGCAGCCCTACCGGGACTTACTACGAGCAGTACTTC.

Many counts were recorded for this clonotype. The chain has TRBV25-1 and TRBJ2-7; the match to TRBD1 covers 8 bases. This CDR3 has 14 residues. Trimming removed 5 bases from V and 2 bases from J; junction bases left unmatched: 5. CDR1 is MGHDK, CDR2 SYGVNS, per germline. CDR3 sequence: CASSNRDRTYEQYF. CDR3 nucleotides: TGTGCCAGCAGTAACCGGGACAGGACCTACGAGCAGTACTTC.

The V gene is TRBV28, the J gene TRBJ2-5; possibly TRBD1 or TRBD2 for D (5 bases each). The V gene lost 6 bases and the J gene lost 10 bases, with 12 bases spanning the gap. CDR1 is MDHEN, CDR2 SYDVKM, per germline. The CDR3 loop spans 11 amino acids. The CDR3 reads CASRTSRGQYF. The CDR3 DNA reads as TGTGCCAGCAGAACCTCGAGGGGCCAGTACTTC.

The chain recombines TRBV28 with TRBJ2-5; maybe TRBD1 (6 bases). Per the germline V gene, CDR1 is MDHEN and CDR2 is SYDVKM. The CDR3 length is 15 residues. Trimming took 5 bases from V and 3 from J, leaving 16 bases between them. Here the CDR3 DNA reads TGTGCCAGCAGTCCGCCGCCGAGGGGGAAAGAGACCCAGTACTTC. Protein product: CASSPPPRGKETQYF.

In this sample, this clonotype turned up many times. V usage is TRBV4-3 and J usage is TRBJ2-6; D remains ambiguous. The germline V and J ends were trimmed by 2 bases and 0 bases, with 5 bases remaining between them. Germline CDR1 and CDR2: LGHNA and YSLEER. The CDR3 has 15 amino acids. The CDR3 loop is CASSQHRSGANVLTF. The CDR3 DNA follows: TGCGCCAGCAGCCAACACCGCTCTGGGGCCAACGTCCTGACTTTC.

Only a few counts were recorded for this clonotype. Only one base separates this from a far larger clonotype, so it likely reflects a read error. The chain recombines TRBV6-2 or TRBV6-3 with TRBJ2-7; 13 bases are a match to TRBD2. Germline V gives CDR1 MNHEY, CDR2 SVGEGT. This CDR3 contains 14 residues. The junction had 6 bases not matched to a gene; V was cut back by 6 bases and J by 7 bases. CDR3 loop: CASRRLAGGNEQYF. Written as DNA, the CDR3 is TGTGCCAGCAGGAGACTAGCGGGAGGCAATGAGCAGTACTTC.

This sequence joins TRBV6-4 and TRBJ2-5; 10 bases line up with TRBD1. The CDR3 contains 14 residues. The V and J ends lost 5 bases and 5 bases, in that order; junction bases with no gene match: 5. Per the germline V gene, CDR1 is MRHNA and CDR2 is SNTAGT. CDR3 in amino acids: CASSRDRGSETQYF. CDR3 nucleotides: TGTGCCAGCAGTAGGGACAGGGGTTCCGAGACCCAGTACTTC.

This clonotype was seen ten or more times. The chain has TRBV29-1 and TRBJ1-3, with no clear D. CDR1 is SQVTM, CDR2 ANQGSEA, per germline. The CDR3 consists of 13 residues. The germline V and J ends were trimmed by 5 bases and 4 bases, with 12 bases remaining between them. The CDR3 nucleotides are TGCAGCGTTTTCGTCTCTACAGGAAACACCATATATTTT. Translated, it gives CSVFVSTGNTIYF.

CDR3 residues: CSASPNRGSGNTIYF. In nucleotides, the CDR3 is TGCAGTGCTAGTCCGAACAGGGGATCGGGAAACACCATATATTTT. J is TRBJ1-3 and V is TRBV20-1; 7 positions agree with TRBD1. CDR3 length: 15 amino acids. Germline CDR1 and CDR2: DFQATT and SNEGSKA (reference sequence). The ends lost 3 bases at V and 4 bases at J; junction bases unmatched: 9.

The chain couples TRBV12-3 or TRBV12-4 to TRBJ2-4; no clear D gene. V shed 5 bases and J shed 1 base, with 15 bases lying between them. This CDR3 region has 16 residues. The CDR3 loop reads CASSAPNLGAKNIQYF. CDR3 in DNA: TGTGCCAGCAGTGCCCCCAACCTCGGCGCCAAAAACATTCAGTACTTC.

This chain uses TRBV6-2 or TRBV6-3 with TRBJ1-5; 7 nucleotides agree with TRBD1. Trimming took 10 bases from V and 2 from J; bases not matched to a gene: 8. CDR3 length: 14 amino acids. Looked up from germline, CDR1 is MNHEY and CDR2 is SVGEGT. CDR3 sequence (DNA): TGTGCCACTACCGCGACAGGGCGCAATCAGCCCCAGCATTTT. Protein: CATTATGRNQPQHF.

The sample holds a few counts of this clonotype. This chain links TRBV7-2 with TRBJ2-7; tentatively, D is TRBD1 (5 bases). Germline CDR1 is SGHTA and CDR2 is FQGNSA. CDR3 size: 15 residues. V was shortened by 5 bases and J by 1 base, with 15 bases between the two germline ends. The CDR3 DNA follows: TGTGCCAGCAGCCCGCTACAGGTGGGTTCCTACGAGCAGTACTTC. It yields the protein CASSPLQVGSYEQYF.

This clonotype appeared many times. The chain recombines TRBV24-1 with TRBJ2-1, with a tentative D call TRBD1 (6 bases). In germline, CDR1 is KGHDR, CDR2 SFDVKD. V was shortened by 4 bases and J by 7 bases, with 13 bases between the two germline ends. This CDR3 contains 14 residues. The CDR3: CATSDPTGWNEQFF. The CDR3 DNA follows: TGTGCCACCAGTGACCCCACAGGGTGGAATGAGCAGTTCTTC.